This TCR beta chain was sequenced in a study of cytomegalovirus exposure and HLA in healthy donors. Study-wide results and limits: There were reportedly fewer N-insertions in an Asian-associated ancestry cluster than the roughly 670-donor mean, in a later analysis.

Comments on this clone: Its antigen remains unidentified.

Trimming shortened V by 2 bases and J by 1 base, and 8 bases separated the two germline ends. Germline V gives CDR1 MNHNY, CDR2 SVGAGI (reference sequence). CDR3 length: 14 amino acids. PCR amplification relied on 60 Vbeta primers (plus 13 Jbeta primers). Clones were read by immunoSEQ multiplex PCR, and TCRdb kept only the in-frame ones, dropping some. This sample carries approximately 110,000 clones, with less than 3.5% going to the ten biggest clones. The sequencing input was PBMCs. This rearrangement joins TRBV6-6 to TRBJ2-5, with D possibly TRBD2 on 6 matching bases. This receptor was taken from a man aged 25 to 40 in good health and CMV-seronegative. CDR3 sequence (DNA): TGTGCCAGCAGTTACAGTAGCGGCCAAGAGACCCAGTACTTC. Translation gives CASSYSSGQETQYF.